The entry below describes one TCR beta chain. As yet, its antigen is unknown. The data belong to a study of breast tumors, draining lymph nodes, adjacent tissues. Study outcomes and limitations: The data were judged consistent with most tumor T cells coming from lymph node and expanding in tumor.

Via MiXCR, TCRdb re-called the multiplex PCR reads, giving one row per CDR3 protein. Found here are 200,000 to 300,000 distinct CDR3 sequences, 30% of them singletons; the top ten hold more than 0.85%. The V end lost 2 bases, the J end lost 1 base, and 6 bases lay between the germline ends. This CDR3 is built from 13 residues. The V gene's germline CDR1 is DFQATT and CDR2 SNEGSKA (reference sequence). Axillary draining lymph nodes of breast cancer patients supplied the node samples. The genes are TRBV20-1 and TRBJ1-3; TRBD1 is a possible D gene (6 bases). Sequenced sample: axillary lymph node tissue. This TCR was recovered from a female donor with breast cancer. Some clones in this sample may be carry-over from other donors' samples. The CDR3 region is CSARQGSGNTIYF. The CDR3 nucleotides are TGCAGTGCTAGACAGGGGTCTGGAAACACCATATATTTT.